The following is a T cell receptor beta chain sequence with its context. Its antigen is unknown. Measured with immunoSEQ multiplex PCR; TCRdb has only the in-frame clones, and not every one. In the table there are around 120,000 clones, approximately 90% of which are singletons. J lost 4 bases, V lost 6 bases, and 8 bases had no gene match. This CDR3 region has 14 residues. The germline gives CDR1 KGHSH, CDR2 LQKENI. The data derive from a study of T cell responses to AZD1222 COVID-19 vaccine. Findings of the study overall: White British donors predominated, females outnumbered males, and clonal diversity was possibly underestimated. Spike-specific TCR breadth and depth were elevated following two AZD1222 doses. Sampling captured repertoires only after the peak T cell response.

The TCR comes from an adult who received the AZD1222 COVID-19 vaccine. Specimen: peripheral blood, collected 28 days after the second AZD1222 dose. The genes are TRBV18 and TRBJ1-1; 7 bases match TRBD1. The CDR3 loop is CASSLTGEGTEAFF. CDR3 in DNA: TGTGCCAGCTCGTTAACAGGGGAAGGCACTGAAGCTTTCTTT. Complete variable domain (other parts from reference TRBV18 and TRBJ1-1): NAGVMQNPRHLVRRRGQEARLRCSPMKGHSHVYWYRQLPEEGLKFMVYLQKENIIDESGMPKERFSAEFPKEGPSILRIQQVVRGDSAAYFCASSLTGEGTEAFFGQGTRLTVV.